This T cell receptor beta chain was recovered during a study of T cells in Graves' hyperthyroidism and ophthalmopathy. Study outcomes and limitations: Among clonotypes expanded in thyroid above 0.001, most were also found in blood.

CDR3 length equals 13 residues. The ends lost 4 bases at V and 8 bases at J; junction bases unmatched: 4. CDR1 is KGHDR and CDR2 is SFDVKD in the germline V gene. On this clonotype itself: Its antigen is not identified.

The source material, RNA transcripts, was used to amplify TCR beta CDR3 regions. In the first-round RT-PCR of the TCR CDR3, the HTBI primer set was used. TCRdb re-called the multiplex PCR reads through MiXCR, storing one row per CDR3 protein. This table holds about 600,000 distinct CDR3 sequences, 14% found once. A Clinical Activity Score of at least 3, a NOSPECS grade of at least 4 and a duration under 3 months were recorded in the ophthalmopathy patients. Diagnoses were made from clinical symptoms, serum measures (thyroxine and TRAb), thyroid ultrasound and orbital computed tomography. Fresh peripheral blood, around 9.3 ml of it, supplied the PBMCs.

The chain joins TRBV24-1 to TRBJ2-4, with 7 bases matching TRBD1. This clonotype originated in a woman in her forties or fifties with Graves' ophthalmopathy. The material sequenced was blood. The CDR3 spells CATSETGSHIQYF. As DNA, the CDR3 is TGTGCCACCAGTGAGACAGGGTCACACATTCAGTACTTC.